Below, 26 T cell receptor beta chains from the same sample are listed, as sequenced in a study of cytomegalovirus exposure and HLA in healthy donors. This PCR relied on a set of 60 Vbeta primers and 13 Jbeta primers. The assay was immunoSEQ multiplex PCR, and TCRdb's table has in-frame clones only and misses some. The table records around 200,000 clones, more than 60% of them present only once. Sequenced material: PBMCs. The receptors derive from a woman between 55 and 75 years old in good health and CMV-seropositive.

CDR3 loop: CSVETGTYEQYF. As DNA, the CDR3 is TGCAGCGTGGAGACTGGAACCTACGAGCAGTACTTC. The chain carries TRBV29-1 and TRBJ2-7; D is uncertain. V was clipped by 6 bases and J by 2 bases, with 11 bases between them. The CDR3 totals 12 residues. Looked up from germline, CDR1 is SQVTM and CDR2 is ANQGSEA.

The J gene is TRBJ2-3, the V gene TRBV7-9, with D tentatively TRBD1 (5 bases). The CDR3 consists of 16 residues. Trimming cost V 5 bases and J 4 bases, with 19 bases left between them. CDR1 is SEHNR, CDR2 FQNEAQ, per germline (reference sequence). The CDR3 spells CASSPPLRLGPDTQYF. The CDR3 DNA reads as TGTGCCAGCAGCCCCCCACTTCGCCTGGGGCCAGATACGCAGTATTTT. Full variable domain (remainder filled in from reference TRBV7-9 and TRBJ2-3): DTGVSQNPRHKITKRGQNVTFRCDPISEHNRLYWYRQTLGQGPEFLTYFQNEAQLEKSRLLSDRFSAERPKGSFSTLEIQRTEQGDSAMYLCASSPPLRLGPDTQYFGPGTRLTVL.

The rearrangement joins TRBV18 to TRBJ2-5; D call uncertain. This CDR3 region has 15 residues. Germline V lookup: CDR1 KGHSH, CDR2 LQKENI. V was trimmed by 3 bases and J by 2 bases, leaving 13 bases between them. The chain's CDR3 is CASSPVSPSQETQYF. Here the CDR3 DNA reads TGTGCCAGCTCACCCGTCAGTCCATCACAAGAGACCCAGTACTTC.

This chain joins TRBV29-1 and TRBJ1-1; no clear D. The CDR3 runs to 12 residues. Germline CDR1 reads SQVTM; CDR2 reads ANQGSEA. Trimming stripped 7 bases from V and 3 bases from J, with 12 bases between. This CDR3 is CSAQPRDTEAFF. The CDR3, as DNA: TGCAGCGCACAGCCCAGAGACACTGAAGCTTTCTTT.

The rearrangement joins TRBV4-3 to TRBJ1-4; no reliable D call. CDR1 LGHNA and CDR2 YSLEER come from the germline V gene. Trimming left V 1 base short and J 4 bases short, with 10 bases between. The CDR3 consists of 15 residues. The CDR3 spells CASSQGVGSNEKLFF. The CDR3 DNA reads as TGCGCCAGCAGCCAAGGAGTTGGGAGTAATGAAAAACTGTTTTTT.

The chain uses TRBV27 and TRBJ1-5; 12 bases match TRBD1. Trimming at V came to 6 bases and at J to 7 bases, leaving 4 bases not matched to a gene. Looked up from germline, CDR1 is MNHEY and CDR2 is SMNVEV (reference sequence). This CDR3 is 14 amino acids long. CDR3 sequence reads: CASRGQGARQPQHF. The CDR3 DNA is TGTGCCAGCAGGGGACAGGGGGCGAGGCAGCCCCAGCATTTT.

This clone came up a few times. The chain is built from TRBV5-1 and TRBJ1-3; 7 positions agree with TRBD1. The CDR3 consists of 16 residues. Trimming cost V 4 bases and J 2 bases; bases outside gene matches: 9. CDR1 is SGHRS, CDR2 YFSETQ, per germline. CDR3 in amino acids: CASSLREQGTGNTIYF. The CDR3 coding sequence is TGCGCCAGCAGCCTCCGTGAACAGGGGACTGGAAACACCATATATTTT.

The chain joins TRBV7-3 to TRBJ2-3, with a possible D match to TRBD2 (5 bases). V was trimmed by 2 bases and J by 5 bases, leaving 14 bases between them. CDR1 and CDR2 (germline): SGHTA, FQGTGA. The CDR3 runs 15 residues. CDR3 nucleotides: TGTGCCAGCAGCTTAGTGGGCAGCGGCCAAGATACGCAGTATTTT. Translation gives CASSLVGSGQDTQYF.

In DNA, the CDR3 is TGTGCCAGCAGTTTAGATCCAGTGGCAGGGGCCTCCTACGAGCAGTACTTC. This gives the protein CASSLDPVAGASYEQYF. The J gene is TRBJ2-7, the V gene TRBV28, with a tentative D call TRBD1 (6 bases). Germline V gene data show CDR1 as MDHEN and CDR2 as SYDVKM. This CDR3 has 17 residues. V lost 2 bases and J lost 0, with 17 bases in between.

About this clone: In the same sample, other DNA sequences code for this CDR3. J is TRBJ1-1 and V is TRBV7-9, with a possible D match to TRBD1 (6 bases). The V end lost 6 bases, the J end lost 0 bases, and 11 bases lay between the germline ends. The length of the CDR3 is 14 residues. The germline V gene has CDR1 SEHNR and CDR2 FQNEAQ (reference sequence). The CDR3 here is CASSRGQLNTEAFF. The CDR3, as DNA: TGTGCCAGCAGTCGTGGACAGCTGAACACTGAAGCTTTCTTT.

J is TRBJ2-7 and V is TRBV14, with 7 bases matching TRBD2. The CDR3 is 14 residues long. Germline trimming cut 11 bases from V and 6 bases from J; bases unmatched to any gene: 16. Germline CDR1 is SGHDN and CDR2 is FVKESK. The CDR3 is CAPWGGLSLREQYF. Here the CDR3 DNA reads TGTGCCCCCTGGGGGGGACTGTCTTTACGCGAGCAGTACTTC.

Worth noting for this clone: At one of its ends the junction is not consistent with the germline gene, which may arise from a read error. The rearrangement links TRBV7-7 to TRBJ2-3; D unclear. This CDR3 has 15 amino acids. CDR1 is SSHAT, CDR2 FNYEAQ, per germline (reference sequence). The CDR3 DNA reads TGTGCTAGCAGCTTAGCCCCTGTAGGAGCAGATACGCAGTATTTT. Residues: CASSLAPVGADTQYF. The variable domain in full, with the rest retrieved from reference TRBV7-7 and TRBJ2-3, is GAGVSQSPRYKVTKRGQDVTLRCDPISSHATLYWYQQALGQGPEFLTYFNYEAQPDKSGLPSDRFSAERPEGSISTLTIQRTEQRDSAMYRCASSLAPVGADTQYFGPGTRLTVL.

This chain uses TRBV6-1 with TRBJ2-7; D not resolved. The CDR3 consists of 14 residues. V lost 4 bases and J lost 1, with 11 bases in between. Germline V gene sequence: CDR1 MNHNS, CDR2 SASEGT. The CDR3 reads CASSVAPRSYEQYF. CDR3 nucleotide sequence: TGTGCCAGCAGTGTCGCCCCCAGGTCCTACGAGCAGTACTTC.

This clone was seen a single time. The chain is built from TRBV5-1 and TRBJ1-3; D might be TRBD1 (5 bases). The ends were cut back, 0 bases at V and 4 bases at J, with 5 bases in the middle. This CDR3 is built from 13 residues. Germline V gene data show CDR1 as SGHRS and CDR2 as YFSETQ. The CDR3 protein is CASSLGQGNTIYF. The CDR3 nucleotides are TGCGCCAGCAGCTTGGGACAGGGAAACACCATATATTTT.

The J gene is TRBJ1-2, the V gene TRBV6-6; 9 bases are shared with TRBD1. Trimming took 4 bases from V and 4 from J; bases not matched to a gene: 1. CDR3 length: 13 amino acids. Germline values: CDR1 MNHNY, CDR2 SVGAGI (reference sequence). DNA for the CDR3: TGTGCCAGCAGTTTACAGGGGGCCTATGGCTACACCTTC. It codes for CASSLQGAYGYTF.

This clone was counted many times. The V call is TRBV6-5, the J call TRBJ2-7; 9 bases map to TRBD1. V dropped 4 bases and J dropped 4; count of bases not matched to a gene: 5. Germline V CDR1 and CDR2: MNHEY, SVGAGI. CDR3 length: 14 residues. CDR3 nucleotide sequence: TGTGCCAGCAGTTTGGGCGGACAGGGGTACGAGCAGTACTTC. Translation gives CASSLGGQGYEQYF.

The rearrangement joins TRBV5-1 to TRBJ1-1; D may be TRBD1 (5 bases). V was pared by 0 bases and J by 7 bases, with 10 bases between. The CDR3 covers 13 residues. Per germline, CDR1 SGHRS and CDR2 YFSETQ. CDR3 region: CASSLDRGYEAFF. The CDR3, as DNA: TGCGCCAGCAGCTTGGATAGGGGATATGAAGCTTTCTTT.

This clone has just a few counts. The chain couples TRBV6-5 to TRBJ2-7, with 8 bases aligning to TRBD1. Germline assignment: CDR1 MNHEY and CDR2 SVGAGI. The CDR3 runs to 15 residues. Trimming cost V 2 bases and J 4 bases; bases outside gene matches: 7. CDR3 loop: CASSYKGGTGYEQYF. In nucleotides, the CDR3 is TGTGCCAGCAGTTACAAAGGCGGGACAGGTTACGAGCAGTACTTC.

The chain employs TRBV28 and TRBJ2-1; D is perhaps TRBD1 (6 bases). CDR3 size: 14 residues. The V gene's germline CDR1 is MDHEN and CDR2 SYDVKM. V was cut by 1 base and J by 7 bases, with 11 bases left in between. DNA of the CDR3: TGTGCCAGCAGTTTATTTGGGGGCGGTAATGAGCAGTTCTTC. It yields the protein CASSLFGGGNEQFF.

The rearrangement uses TRBV5-1 and TRBJ1-5; TRBD1 is a possible D gene (6 bases). CDR1 is SGHRS and CDR2 is YFSETQ in the germline V gene. V gave up 4 bases and J gave up 11 bases, with 19 bases separating them. The CDR3 contains 14 residues. CDR3 residues: CASSPDGGPVAQHF. The CDR3, as DNA: TGCGCCAGCAGCCCAGACGGGGGGCCAGTGGCCCAGCATTTT.

To note about this clone: This specimen includes other DNA sequences encoding the same CDR3. V usage is TRBV27 and J usage is TRBJ2-3, with 11 bases lining up with TRBD2. Unmatched junction bases numbered 6, after V lost 7 bases and J lost 9 bases. The CDR3 sequence is 13 residues long. Per the germline V gene, CDR1 is MNHEY and CDR2 is SMNVEV (reference sequence). The CDR3 here is CASTLAGGDTQYF. In nucleotides, the CDR3 is TGTGCCAGCACGCTAGCGGGGGGAGACACGCAGTATTTT.

This sequence joins TRBV6-1 and TRBJ2-3; D not certain. From germline, CDR1 is MNHNS and CDR2 SASEGT. The CDR3 is 15 residues long. The germline V and J ends were trimmed by 8 bases and 6 bases, with 21 bases remaining between them. In DNA form, the CDR3 reads TGTGCCAGCCAAGTGGTCGCCCCTCTCAGGGATACGCAGTATTTT. This encodes CASQVVAPLRDTQYF.

This clone was detected once. The rearrangement joins TRBV27 to TRBJ2-7, with a possible D match to TRBD2 (6 bases). This CDR3 is built from 14 residues. Trimming pared 3 bases from V and 7 bases from J, leaving 16 bases between. Germline V gene data show CDR1 as MNHEY and CDR2 as SMNVEV (reference sequence). CDR3 nucleotides: TGTGCCAGCAGTTTGGGAGGACGCCCGGAAGAGCAGTACTTC. This translates into CASSLGGRPEEQYF.

This clone was observed a few times. The V and J genes are TRBV30 and TRBJ2-3; 8 nucleotides agree with TRBD2. The CDR3 is made up of 14 amino acids. The germline CDR1 and CDR2 sequences are GTSNPN and SVGIG (reference sequence). With 4 bases clipped from V and 0 bases from J, the junction kept 3 bases outside the gene matches. CDR3 bases: TGTGCCTGGAATAGCGGGATGAGCACAGATACGCAGTATTTT. Translation gives CAWNSGMSTDTQYF.

This clone was seen only once. J is TRBJ2-7 and V is TRBV5-6; D perhaps matches TRBD1 (6 bases). The CDR3 extends over 13 amino acids. V lost 9 bases and J lost 0, with 13 bases in between. CDR1 is SGHDT and CDR2 is YYEEEE in the germline V gene. CDR3 protein: CATKRTDSYEQYF. The CDR3 DNA reads TGTGCCACTAAAAGGACAGACTCCTACGAGCAGTACTTC.

This sequence joins TRBV5-4 and TRBJ2-5; maybe TRBD1 (5 bases). CDR3 size: 14 residues. Germline CDR1 reads SGHNT; CDR2 reads YYREEE (reference sequence). V was cut by 2 bases and J by 5 bases, with 13 bases left in between. CDR3 region: CASSFPGLAETQYF. The CDR3 coding sequence is TGTGCCAGCAGCTTTCCAGGGCTGGCGGAGACCCAGTACTTC.